This note documents a single TCR beta chain sequence. These data come from a study of T cells in Graves' hyperthyroidism and ophthalmopathy. TCR beta CDR3 regions were amplified from RNA. First-round RT-PCR with HTBI primers amplified the TCR CDR3 region. MiXCR, run by TCRdb on the multiplex PCR reads, gives a single entry per CDR3 protein. The sample carries about half a million distinct CDR3 sequences, just under 20% recorded once. The TCR was taken from a middle-aged man with Graves' ophthalmopathy. Sequences were obtained from blood.

This chain's CDR3 is CASSPGGDRASYEQYF. The CDR3 DNA sequence: TGTGCCAGCAGTCCGGGCGGGGACAGGGCCTCCTACGAGCAGTACTTC. The chain employs TRBV12-3 or TRBV12-4 and TRBJ2-7, with 9 bases matching TRBD1. CDR3 length: 16 amino acids. J lost 0 bases, V lost 5 bases, and 8 bases had no gene match.